One and the same sample provided the 18 T cell receptor beta chains below, sequenced in a study of radiotherapy plus CTLA-4 blockade in lung cancer. This table comes from immunoSEQ multiplex PCR, and its TCRdb copy is limited to in-frame clones, with some not included. The profile shows 75,000 to 100,000 clones, 65% to 80% of them singletons. Sequencing used peripheral blood, obtained from a patient treated with radiotherapy plus ipilimumab. These receptors were taken from a human donor with non-small cell lung cancer who had a partial response to radiotherapy plus ipilimumab. Some clones in this sample may be carry-over from other donors' samples.

This clone was counted a few times. CDR3 DNA: TGTGCCAGCAGCCACCCTGTTCGGGGTCAAGAGACCCAGTACTTC. This encodes CASSHPVRGQETQYF. The chain recombines TRBV11-2 with TRBJ2-5, with a possible D match to TRBD2 (5 bases). Germline V gene data show CDR1 as SGHAT and CDR2 as FQNNGV. V lost 5 bases and J lost 2, with 15 bases in between. The CDR3 covers 15 residues.

The chain has TRBV5-1 and TRBJ2-7; weak D call: TRBD2 (5 bases). CDR1 SGHRS and CDR2 YFSETQ come from the germline V gene. The CDR3 is made up of 15 amino acids. Trimming removed 2 bases at V and 6 bases at J, with 18 bases between. The CDR3 DNA reads TGCGCCAGCAGCTTCGATCCCGGCCCGGAGGTCGAGCAGTACTTC. Its protein is CASSFDPGPEVEQYF. Full variable domain (rest looked up from reference TRBV5-1 and TRBJ2-7): KAGVTQTPRYLIKTRGQQVTLSCSPISGHRSVSWYQQTPGQGLQFLFEYFSETQRNKGNFPGRFSGRQFSNSRSEMNVSTLELGDSALYLCASSFDPGPEVEQYFGPGTRLTVT.

This clone has only a few counts. V and J are TRBV7-8 and TRBJ2-7; TRBD2 might be the D (6 bases). Trimming removed 1 base at V and 9 bases at J, with 7 bases between. The CDR3 loop spans 11 amino acids. Germline CDR1 is SGHVS and CDR2 is FQNEAQ. The CDR3 sequence: CASSLGGVQYF. The CDR3 DNA reads TGTGCCAGCAGCTTAGGGGGGGTGCAGTACTTC.

The V gene is TRBV5-1, the J gene TRBJ2-1; perhaps TRBD1 as D (6 bases). The V gene's germline CDR1 is SGHRS and CDR2 YFSETQ. V lost 1 base and J 8 bases, leaving 16 bases between the germline ends. There are 15 residues in the CDR3. CDR3 protein: CASSLSAWGRDEQFF. The CDR3 nucleotides read TGCGCCAGCAGCTTGTCTGCCTGGGGGCGCGATGAGCAGTTCTTC.

The chain combines TRBV19 with TRBJ1-1; TRBD1 matches 8 bases. Germline V CDR1 and CDR2: LNHDA, SQIVND (reference sequence). The CDR3 runs 13 residues. With V trimmed by 8 bases and J by 4 bases, 6 bases remained unmatched. The CDR3 spells CASETGVGTEAFF. In nucleotides, the CDR3 is TGTGCCAGTGAGACAGGGGTGGGCACTGAAGCTTTCTTT.

CDR3 DNA: TGTGCCAGCAGTCCCGGGACAGGGGAGAATCAGCCCCAGCATTTT. It translates to CASSPGTGENQPQHF. The J gene is TRBJ1-5, the V gene TRBV6-5; 10 bases align to TRBD1. V dropped 5 bases and J dropped 4; count of bases not matched to a gene: 5. The CDR3 consists of 15 residues. Germline lookup yields CDR1 MNHEY and CDR2 SVGAGI.

There are a few counts of this clone. V is TRBV19 and J is TRBJ1-5; TRBD1 might be the D (5 bases). Germline assignment: CDR1 LNHDA and CDR2 SQIVND (reference sequence). This CDR3 is 15 amino acids long. V lost 3 bases to trimming and J lost 3 bases, with 12 bases between them. The CDR3 bases are TGTGCCAGTAGTATGGGGGGAGCGGCCAATCAGCCCCAGCATTTT. This encodes CASSMGGAANQPQHF.

The rearrangement uses TRBV20-1 and TRBJ2-3; D gene ambiguous. Germline lookup yields CDR1 DFQATT and CDR2 SNEGSKA (reference sequence). The CDR3 length is 11 residues. Trimming pared 6 bases from V and 3 bases from J, leaving 7 bases between. CDR3 in DNA: TGCAGTGCGAAACTTACAGATACGCAGTATTTT. Translation gives CSAKLTDTQYF.

V gene TRBV28 combines with J gene TRBJ2-5; 7 bases are shared with TRBD2. Germline V lookup: CDR1 MDHEN, CDR2 SYDVKM. CDR3 size: 13 residues. Germline trimming cut 3 bases from V and 7 bases from J; bases unmatched to any gene: 5. The CDR3 DNA is TGTGCCAGCAGTTTGCTAAGGGAGGGGACCCAGTACTTC. This sequence encodes CASSLLREGTQYF.

The V gene is TRBV18, the J gene TRBJ2-3, with a possible D match to TRBD1 (5 bases). Per germline, CDR1 KGHSH and CDR2 LQKENI. V dropped 6 bases and J dropped 3 bases, with 16 bases sitting between them. The CDR3 contains 15 residues. The CDR3 loop is CASSSGGAQTDTQYF. In nucleotides, the CDR3 is TGTGCCAGCTCGTCGGGTGGGGCGCAAACAGATACGCAGTATTTT.

The chain couples TRBV6-4 to TRBJ2-1; TRBD2 matches at 9 bases. This CDR3 is built from 18 residues. CDR1 and CDR2 (germline): MRHNA, SNTAGT. Trimming cost V 5 bases and J 6 bases; bases outside gene matches: 17. CDR3 protein: CASSKRQLAGEGGNEQFF. CDR3 nucleotide sequence: TGTGCCAGCAGTAAACGCCAATTAGCGGGAGAGGGAGGCAATGAGCAGTTCTTC.

The chain recombines TRBV30 with TRBJ2-3, with 7 bases identical to TRBD2. Germline-derived CDR1 and CDR2 are GTSNPN and SVGIG (reference sequence). J lost 2 bases, V lost 0 bases, and 2 bases had no gene match. This CDR3 region has 14 residues. CDR3 in DNA: TGTGCCTGGAGTGTGGGGGGGGACACAGATACGCAGTATTTT. Residues: CAWSVGGDTDTQYF. Filled out from reference TRBV30 and TRBJ2-3, the complete variable domain reads SQTIHQWPATLVQPVGSPLSLECTVEGTSNPNLYWYRQAAGRGLQLLFYSVGIGQISSEVPQNLSASRPQDRQFILSSKKLLLSDSGFYLCAWSVGGDTDTQYFGPGTRLTVL.

This chain uses TRBV7-3 with TRBJ2-1; 9 bases fit TRBD2. The CDR3 is made up of 15 amino acids. After removal of 5 bases from V and 7 bases from J, the junction contained 9 bases not matched to a gene. Germline CDR1 and CDR2: SGHTA and FQGTGA. This CDR3 is CASSGGGRAMNEQFF. Here the CDR3 DNA reads TGTGCCAGCAGCGGTGGCGGGAGGGCAATGAATGAGCAGTTCTTC. Drawing the rest from reference TRBV7-3 and TRBJ2-1, the complete variable domain is GAGVSQTPSNKVTEKGKYVELRCDPISGHTALYWYRQSLGQGPEFLIYFQGTGAADDSGLPNDRFFAVRPEGSVSTLKIQRTERGDSAVYLCASSGGGRAMNEQFFGPGTRLTVL.

As regards this clone: The sample holds other DNA sequences that translate to the same CDR3. The CDR3 nucleotides read TGCGCCAGCAGCTTGGGCGGGGTCGAGTATGGCTACACCTTC. Translation: CASSLGGVEYGYTF. The V and J genes are TRBV5-1 and TRBJ1-2, with unresolved D. Germline V gene data show CDR1 as SGHRS and CDR2 as YFSETQ. V lost 0 bases, J lost 5 bases, and 11 bases lay in between. The CDR3 extends over 14 amino acids.

The genes are TRBV5-5 and TRBJ2-1; 16 bases align to TRBD2. CDR1 and CDR2 from the germline V gene are SGHKS and YYEKEE (reference sequence). V gave up 3 bases and J gave up 9 bases; unmatched junction bases: 6. There are 16 residues in the CDR3. The CDR3 region has the DNA TGTGCCAGCAGCTGGGGACTAGCGGGAGGGCCGATTGAGCAGTTCTTC. Its protein product is CASSWGLAGGPIEQFF. The whole variable domain, remainder taken from reference TRBV5-5 and TRBJ2-1, is DAGVTQSPTHLIKTRGQQVTLRCSPISGHKSVSWYQQVLGQGPQFIFQYYEKEERGRGNFPDRFSARQFPNYSSELNVNALLLGDSALYLCASSWGLAGGPIEQFFGPGTRLTVL.

This clone was observed once. The DNA for the CDR3 is TGTGCCAGCAACCCACGCGGGAGGTCCTCCGGGGAGCTGTTTTTT. Translation: CASNPRGRSSGELFF. The V gene is TRBV11-1, the J gene TRBJ2-2, with 8 bases matching TRBD2. There are 15 residues in the CDR3. The ends lost 7 bases at V and 6 bases at J; junction bases unmatched: 10. Looked up from germline, CDR1 is SGHAT and CDR2 is FQDESV (reference sequence).

The chain carries TRBV19 and TRBJ2-7; the match to TRBD1 covers 7 bases. The CDR3 runs 14 residues. V trimming: 0 bases; J trimming: 3 bases; junction bases outside the gene matches: 2. CDR1 is LNHDA and CDR2 is SQIVND in the germline V gene (reference sequence). The DNA of the CDR3 is TGTGCCAGTAGTATAGACGGGACAGTCTACGAGCAGTACTTC. It translates to CASSIDGTVYEQYF.

CDR3 DNA: TGCGCCAGCAGCTTGCTGATCGGGAGGGGGGGGGCCGACAATGAGCAGTTCTTC. Translation gives CASSLLIGRGGADNEQFF. V and J are TRBV5-1 and TRBJ2-1, with 8 nucleotides matching TRBD2. The CDR3 loop spans 18 amino acids. J gave up 5 bases and V 1 base, and 14 bases lay outside the gene matches. In germline, CDR1 is SGHRS, CDR2 YFSETQ.